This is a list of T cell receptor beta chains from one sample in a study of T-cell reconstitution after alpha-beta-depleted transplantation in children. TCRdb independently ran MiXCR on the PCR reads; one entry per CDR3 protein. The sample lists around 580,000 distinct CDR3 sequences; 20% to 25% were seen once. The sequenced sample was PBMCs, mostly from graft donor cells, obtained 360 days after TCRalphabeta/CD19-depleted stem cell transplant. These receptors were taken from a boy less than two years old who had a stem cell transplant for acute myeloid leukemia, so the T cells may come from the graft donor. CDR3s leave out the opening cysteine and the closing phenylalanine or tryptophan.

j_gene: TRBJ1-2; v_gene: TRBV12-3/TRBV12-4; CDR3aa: ASHRVPANYGYS
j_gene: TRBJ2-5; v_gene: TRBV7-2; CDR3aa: ASSPLLSTRLQETQY
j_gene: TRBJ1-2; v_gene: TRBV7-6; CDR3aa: ASSPGPQGGYT
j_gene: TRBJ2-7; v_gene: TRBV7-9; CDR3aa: ASSLAGTVSYEQY
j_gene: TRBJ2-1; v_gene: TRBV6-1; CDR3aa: ASSLDRLSSYNEQF
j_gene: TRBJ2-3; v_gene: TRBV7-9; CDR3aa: ASRRITDTQY
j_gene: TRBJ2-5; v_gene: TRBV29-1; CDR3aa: SVGDRVQETQY
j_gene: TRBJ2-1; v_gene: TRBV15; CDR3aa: ATSSTLEAYNEQF
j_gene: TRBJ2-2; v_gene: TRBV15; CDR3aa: ATSRAGRQINTGELF
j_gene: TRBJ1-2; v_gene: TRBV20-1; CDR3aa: SANEGRYGYT
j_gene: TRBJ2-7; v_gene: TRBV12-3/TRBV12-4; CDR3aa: ASSLDGVLSDEQY
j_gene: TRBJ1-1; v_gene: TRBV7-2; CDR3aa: ASSLEGLSNTEAF
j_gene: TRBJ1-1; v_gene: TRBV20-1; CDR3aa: SATPGQANTEAF
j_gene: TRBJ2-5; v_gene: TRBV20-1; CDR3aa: SARDRTSGGQETQY
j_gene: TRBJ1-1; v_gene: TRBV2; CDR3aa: ASSGLRDRASMNTEAF
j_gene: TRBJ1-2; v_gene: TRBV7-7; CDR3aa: ASSRQGARSGNYGYT
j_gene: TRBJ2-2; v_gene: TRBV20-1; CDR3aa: SASGLGTGELF
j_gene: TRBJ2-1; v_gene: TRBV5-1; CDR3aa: ASSLVGLHNEQF
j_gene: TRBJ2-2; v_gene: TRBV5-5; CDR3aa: ASSWAINTGELF
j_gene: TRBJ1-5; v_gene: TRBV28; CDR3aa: ASGSVYSNQPQH
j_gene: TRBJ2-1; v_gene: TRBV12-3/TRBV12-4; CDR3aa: ASSLWQDNEQF
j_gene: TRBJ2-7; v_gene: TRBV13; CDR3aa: ASSWAESEQY
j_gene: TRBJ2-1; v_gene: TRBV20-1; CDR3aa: SARDGQARAIFNEQF
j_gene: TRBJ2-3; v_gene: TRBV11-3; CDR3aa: ASSLDYKKPQY
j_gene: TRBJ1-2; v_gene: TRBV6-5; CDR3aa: ASSYSGLGGYT
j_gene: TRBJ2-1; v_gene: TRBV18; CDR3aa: ASSTLPSYNEQF
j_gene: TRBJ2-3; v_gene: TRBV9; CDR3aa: ASSAPGQGALDTQY
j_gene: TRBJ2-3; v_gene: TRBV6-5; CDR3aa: ASSYPGLAGFDTQY
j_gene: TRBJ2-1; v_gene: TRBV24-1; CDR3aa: ATSVRADNEQF
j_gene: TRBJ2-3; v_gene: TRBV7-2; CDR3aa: ASSFPDGTDTQY
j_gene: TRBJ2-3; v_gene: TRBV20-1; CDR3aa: SARGIARTDTQY
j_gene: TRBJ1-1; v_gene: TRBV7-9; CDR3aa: ASSLAGTRNTEAF
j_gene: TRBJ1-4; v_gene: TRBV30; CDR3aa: ASRGLTNEKLF
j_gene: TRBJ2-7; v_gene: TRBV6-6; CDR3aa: ASSYTSGGQY
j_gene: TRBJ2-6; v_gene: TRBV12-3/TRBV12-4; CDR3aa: ASSKQGGSGANVLT
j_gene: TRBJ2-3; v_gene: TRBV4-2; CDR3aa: ASSQVGLAGTSDTQY
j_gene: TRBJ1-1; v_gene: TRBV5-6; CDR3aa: ASSLAYNTEAF
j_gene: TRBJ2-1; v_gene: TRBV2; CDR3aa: ASSEYWGTGPLGWFSNEQF
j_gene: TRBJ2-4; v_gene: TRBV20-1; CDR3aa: SASDLRLAKNIQY
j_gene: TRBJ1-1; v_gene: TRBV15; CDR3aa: ATSRGVPTEAF